This T cell receptor (beta chain) was recovered during a study of cytomegalovirus exposure and HLA in healthy donors. The CDR3 contains 13 residues. The germline V gene encodes CDR1 GTSNPN and CDR2 SVGIG (reference sequence). With 6 bases removed from V and 11 bases from J, the gap between germline ends came to 22 bases. It was with 60 Vbeta and 13 Jbeta primers that the PCR ran. This table comes from immunoSEQ multiplex PCR, and its TCRdb copy is limited to in-frame clones, with some not included. The sample shows some 130,000 clones, around 85% of them seen only once. The rearrangement links TRBV30 to TRBJ1-1, with D possibly matching TRBD1 (6 bases). This clonotype was sampled from a woman aged 45-65 years in good health and CMV-seropositive. The specimen was PBMCs. As DNA, the CDR3 is TGTGCCTGTACTGTGCCCCAGGGAGGGGGGGCTTTCTTT. Its translation is CACTVPQGGGAFF.